This T cell receptor beta chain was recovered during a study of blood T cell repertoires in COVID-19. Each exposed participant met a COVID-19 case in the 2 weeks preceding study entry. The sample holds one count of this clone. Per the study methods: Reference gene primer amplification gave nucleated cell count estimates. This table comes from immunoSEQ multiplex PCR, and its TCRdb copy is limited to in-frame clones, with some not included. V and J calls and clone size are those listed in that table; D and trimming were worked out from the DNA. The sample comprises a few hundred thousand clones, roughly 89% of which are singletons, and less than 3.5% rests with the top ten. V was shortened by 5 bases and J by 4 bases, with 15 bases between the two germline ends. In germline, CDR1 is SGHDT, CDR2 YYEEEE. The CDR3 has 14 residues.

The TCR comes from a woman between 45 and 65 years old who had been exposed to COVID-19. The source material was PBMCs or T cells enriched from blood (not recorded which). J is TRBJ1-1 and V is TRBV5-6; maybe TRBD1 (5 bases). In nucleotides, the CDR3 is TGTGCCAGCAGAACTTATTTGGGGGGCACTGAAGCTTTCTTT. This gives the protein CASRTYLGGTEAFF.